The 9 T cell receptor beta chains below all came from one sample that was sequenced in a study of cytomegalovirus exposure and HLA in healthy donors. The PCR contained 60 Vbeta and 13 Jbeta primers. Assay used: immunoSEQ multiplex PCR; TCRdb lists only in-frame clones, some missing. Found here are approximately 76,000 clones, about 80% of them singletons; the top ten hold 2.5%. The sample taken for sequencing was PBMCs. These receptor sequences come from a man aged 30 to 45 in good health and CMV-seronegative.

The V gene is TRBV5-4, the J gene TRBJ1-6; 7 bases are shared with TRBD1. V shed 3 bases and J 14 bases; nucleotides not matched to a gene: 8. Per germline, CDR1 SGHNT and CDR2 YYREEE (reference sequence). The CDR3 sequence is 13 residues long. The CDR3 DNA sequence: TGTGCCAGCAGCTCCGGACAGGACGGGACCCTCCACTTT. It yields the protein CASSSGQDGTLHF.

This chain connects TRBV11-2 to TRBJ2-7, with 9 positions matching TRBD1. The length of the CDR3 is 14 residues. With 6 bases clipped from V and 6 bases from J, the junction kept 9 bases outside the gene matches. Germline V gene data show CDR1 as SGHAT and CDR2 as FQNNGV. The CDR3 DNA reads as TGTGCCAGCAGAGCTACAGGGGGCCGCGGCGAGCAGTACTTC. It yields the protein CASRATGGRGEQYF.

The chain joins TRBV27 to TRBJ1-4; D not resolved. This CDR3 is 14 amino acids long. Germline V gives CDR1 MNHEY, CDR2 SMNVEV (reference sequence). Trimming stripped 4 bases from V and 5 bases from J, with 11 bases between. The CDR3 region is CASSYTDENEKLFF. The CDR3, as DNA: TGTGCCAGCAGTTACACAGATGAAAATGAAAAACTGTTTTTT. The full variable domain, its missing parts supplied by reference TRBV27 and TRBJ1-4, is EAQVTQNPRYLITVTGKKLTVTCSQNMNHEYMSWYRQDPGLGLRQIYYSMNVEVTDKGDVPEGYKVSRKEKRNFPLILESPSPNQTSLYFCASSYTDENEKLFFGSGTQLSVL.

The CDR3 region is CASSLTPSVETQYF. For the CDR3, the DNA is TGTGCCAGCAGCTTAACCCCTAGCGTGGAGACCCAGTACTTC. The rearrangement links TRBV7-3 to TRBJ2-5; TRBD2 might be the D (6 bases). The CDR3 covers 14 residues. With 0 bases removed from V and 5 bases from J, the gap between germline ends came to 10 bases. Germline V gene sequence: CDR1 SGHTA, CDR2 FQGTGA.

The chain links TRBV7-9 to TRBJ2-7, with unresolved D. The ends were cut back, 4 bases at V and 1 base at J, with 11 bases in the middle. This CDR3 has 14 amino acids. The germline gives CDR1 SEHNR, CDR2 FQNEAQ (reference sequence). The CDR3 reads CASSSSSLSYEQYF. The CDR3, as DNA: TGTGCCAGCAGCTCCTCATCACTTTCCTACGAGCAGTACTTC.

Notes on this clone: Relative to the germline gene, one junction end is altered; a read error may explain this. CDR3: CSVEEGLYEQCF. In nucleotides, the CDR3 is TGCAGCGTTGAAGAGGGCCTTTACGAGCAGTGCTTC. The gene calls are TRBV29-1 and TRBJ2-7; D uncertain. This CDR3 contains 12 residues. Germline lookup yields CDR1 SQVTM and CDR2 ANQGSEA.

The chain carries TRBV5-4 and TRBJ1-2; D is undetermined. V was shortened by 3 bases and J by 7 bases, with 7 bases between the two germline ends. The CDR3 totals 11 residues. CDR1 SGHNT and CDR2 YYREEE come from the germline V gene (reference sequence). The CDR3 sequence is CASSSRVGYTF. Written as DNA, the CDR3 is TGTGCCAGCAGCTCCCGAGTTGGCTACACCTTC.

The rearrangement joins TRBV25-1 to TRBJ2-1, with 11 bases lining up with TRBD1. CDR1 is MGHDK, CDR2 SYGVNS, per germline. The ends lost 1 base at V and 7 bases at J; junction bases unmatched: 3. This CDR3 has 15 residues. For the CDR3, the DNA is TGTGCCAGCAGTGAATTGGACAGGGGGCAAAATGAGCAGTTCTTC. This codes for CASSELDRGQNEQFF. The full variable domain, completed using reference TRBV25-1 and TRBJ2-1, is EADIYQTPRYLVIGTGKKITLECSQTMGHDKMYWYQQDPGMELHLIHYSYGVNSTEKGDLSSESTVSRIRTEHFPLTLESARPSHTSQYLCASSELDRGQNEQFFGPGTRLTVL.

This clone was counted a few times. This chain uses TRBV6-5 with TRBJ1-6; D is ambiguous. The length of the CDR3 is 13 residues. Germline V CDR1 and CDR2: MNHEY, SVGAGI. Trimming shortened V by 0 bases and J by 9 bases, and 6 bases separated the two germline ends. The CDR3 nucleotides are TGTGCCAGCAGTTACTCCGATAGTTCACCCCTCCACTTT. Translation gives CASSYSDSSPLHF.